This record concerns one T cell receptor beta chain sequence. It has no known antigen specificity. Base qualities are not at hand, and no much larger clone is one base apart. The data were taken from a study of blood T cell repertoires in COVID-19 (dated by TCRdb to about 2020). Regarding the research as a whole: Samples from collaborators originated in the United States, Italy and Spain and spanned both the acute and convalescent phases of COVID-19. The repertoires were made available in a free public database intended to serve as a resource for research on the immune response to SARS-CoV-2. Where HLA class I and class II types were available, the types were taken from metadata supplied by the sample provider, not from assay-based typing. The material from the prospective study consisted of cDNA or gDNA derived from T cells, B-cell-depleted T cells, or PBMCs. The samples were drawn from the first 160 participants of the ongoing ImmuneRACE study and from 1,254 subjects provided by 6 global collaborators. The sample metadata nearly always contained a de-identified subject ID, COVID-19 status, age in years and sex. Deeply sampled blood TCRbeta repertoires from subjects exposed to, actively infected with, or recovered from COVID-19 were included in the dataset.

The CDR3 has 14 amino acids, counting the end cysteine and phenylalanine. The only DNA kept is the CDR3, 42 bases in frame from the first base. The germline V gene provides CDR1 MNHEY and CDR2 SVGEGT. The germline V end is reduced by 1 base and the J end by 5 bases; junction bases left unmatched: 2. The study at large found these results: Clinical and demographic metadata were provided uncurated, with the amount varying by source and participant.

Whole blood was collected in K2EDTA tubes by collaborating institutions according to the institutions' own protocols. For TCRbeta analysis, collaborators shipped samples as frozen whole blood, isolated PBMCs, or DNA extracted from either of those sample types. TCRbeta CDR3 regions were amplified from genomic DNA using the immunoSEQ Assay, a bias-controlled multiplex PCR. The original methods were these. The number of nucleated cells in each sample was estimated by amplification of reference gene primers within the assay. To quantify the absolute abundance of each unique TCRbeta CDR3 rearrangement, sequence reads were collapsed and filtered. Productive Simpson clonality was computed per sample as the square root of Simpson's diversity index over productive rearrangements. This is the immuneACCESS table as TCRdb keeps it, with only in-frame sequences that have V and J called. A part of the clones is gone; compared with another copy, unresolved V genes explain less than half, and the rest is unexplained. That table is the source of V, J and clone size, and D and trimming were worked out from the DNA. The sample table records some 110,000 clones; approximately 79% of these occur just once. The ten largest make up about 2.5% of the sample.

Material: peripheral blood. The sequence came from a man aged 50 to 60 with acute or convalescent COVID-19. Recombination linked TRBV6-2 or TRBV6-3 to TRBJ1-2; TRBD1 matches 9 bases in the middle. Here is the DNA: TGTGCCAGCAGTTACTGGGACAGGGAGTATGGCTACACCTTC. It is translated as CASSYWDREYGYTF.